A selection of T cell receptor beta chains follows, all from one sample in a study of human T cells and chemical hapten exposure. TCRdb used MiXCR to reprocess the RACE reads, holding one entry per CDR3 protein. Of roughly 120,000 distinct CDR3 sequences in the sample, roughly 12% were seen once. This sample comprised whole blood, obtained in connection with sensitization to the hapten diphenylcyclopropenone (DPC). The receptors were gathered from a woman in her fifties or sixties with alopecia areata. Some clones in this sample may be carry-over from other donors' samples. Each CDR3 is given with its conserved first and last residue. Each record gives: clone size, V gene, D gene, CDR3 protein. The D gene is left open where the match is weak. Not every row has a clone size; where given, it reads once, few, many or a size class.

NA	TRBV7-2	NA	CASSLSRSTDTQYF
NA	TRBV6-2/TRBV6-3	TRBD1	CASRKTGTEATQYF
many	TRBV15	NA	CATSGGPVEQFF
NA	TRBV13	TRBD1	CASSLGTGYMNTEAFF
few	TRBV20-1	NA	CSASRGQGGQPQHF
NA	TRBV28	TRBD1	CASSPRDRTYNEQFF
NA	TRBV18	NA	CASSPLSRGAEAFF
many	TRBV6-5	NA	CASSPSADQETQYF
many	TRBV20-1	NA	CSADGQSYGYTF
few	TRBV4-1	TRBD2	CASSPQLGLAAHTGELFF
few	TRBV2	NA	CASRPGTRSDEQYF
many	TRBV28	NA	CASVRAPDTQYF
NA	TRBV12-5	NA	CASGWGVSHEQYF
few	TRBV5-8	NA	CASSLPTEAFF
NA	TRBV9	TRBD1	CASSVGPTGVNEQYF
few	TRBV2	NA	CASSVRKETQYF
few	TRBV6-5	NA	CASSYLGDSYEQYF
few	TRBV5-5	NA	CASSRRRGDGSSYEQYF
NA	TRBV7-2	TRBD2	CASSLTSGRKFF
many	TRBV11-2	NA	CASSPGRTGYADTQYF
NA	TRBV11-2	TRBD1	CASSFGTVEAFF
few	TRBV14	NA	CASSQLGYEAFF
NA	TRBV28	TRBD2	CASKLAGALRTDTQYF
few	TRBV10-3	NA	CACRPGETYEQYF
few	TRBV6-5	TRBD2	CASSTRLAGAQETQYF
many	TRBV28	NA	CASSFHPNVYEQYF
many	TRBV24-1	NA	CATSDPGVAPGQPQHF